These 8 T cell receptor beta chains share one sample of origin, sequenced in a study of cytomegalovirus exposure and HLA in healthy donors. 13 Jbeta primers and 60 Vbeta primers were used for the PCR. Clones were sequenced by immunoSEQ multiplex PCR, and TCRdb holds only the in-frame ones, with some missing. This repertoire shows under 150,000 clones, around 86% found once; its top ten account for about 0.7%. Sequences were obtained from PBMCs. The receptors here all came from a man between 18 and 29 years old in good health and CMV-seronegative.

The CDR3 bases are TGTGCCAGTAGCCTTCCCGGGACAGGGAACGAGCAGTACTTC. This sequence encodes CASSLPGTGNEQYF. This chain joins TRBV19 and TRBJ2-7, with 9 bases matching TRBD1. CDR1 is LNHDA and CDR2 is SQIVND in the germline V gene (reference sequence). J lost 5 bases, V lost 6 bases, and 8 bases had no gene match. This CDR3 has 14 residues.

The rearrangement uses TRBV4-3 and TRBJ1-1; no clear D. Germline loops: CDR1 LGHNA, CDR2 YSLEER. Between the trimmed V and J ends, which lost 0 bases and 10 bases, there was a span of 18 bases. The CDR3 loop spans 15 amino acids. This chain's CDR3 is CASSQDVMRRVPAFF. In nucleotides, the CDR3 is TGCGCCAGCAGCCAAGACGTAATGAGGAGGGTCCCAGCTTTCTTT.

This clone was recorded once. The chain carries TRBV4-2 and TRBJ2-7; a possible D gene is TRBD1 (6 bases). Looked up from germline, CDR1 is LGHNA and CDR2 is YNFKEQ. CDR3 length equals 12 residues. V shed 5 bases and J shed 4 bases, with 9 bases lying between them. The CDR3 loop is CASSYDRYEQYF. The CDR3 region has the DNA TGTGCCAGCAGCTATGACAGGTACGAGCAGTACTTC.

This chain links TRBV14 with TRBJ2-3; D ambiguous. Between the trimmed V and J ends, which lost 0 bases and 10 bases, there was a span of 14 bases. This CDR3 has 14 amino acids. CDR1 and CDR2 (germline): SGHDN, FVKESK. The CDR3 DNA reads as TGTGCCAGCAGCCAAGATGAACATCCCCGGGCGCAGTATTTT. Translated: CASSQDEHPRAQYF.

This chain connects TRBV11-3 to TRBJ2-1; D not resolved. The CDR3 is 15 amino acids. V dropped 1 base and J dropped 0 bases, with 7 bases sitting between them. CDR1 and CDR2 from the germline V gene are SGHNT and YENEEA. The CDR3 nucleotides are TGTGCCAGCAGCTTAGCACCGGGCTCCTACAATGAGCAGTTCTTC. Residues: CASSLAPGSYNEQFF.

The CDR3 DNA reads TGTGCCAGCTCGCTTTGGGACAGCGGGCTGGAGACCCAGTACTTC. Translated, it gives CASSLWDSGLETQYF. This chain uses TRBV25-1 with TRBJ2-5; D might be TRBD1 (7 bases). The V end was cut by 8 bases, the J end by 5 bases, with 21 bases between. Germline assignment: CDR1 MGHDK and CDR2 SYGVNS. There are 15 residues in the CDR3.

This sequence joins TRBV7-2 and TRBJ1-3, with D unclear. V gave up 2 bases and J gave up 0 bases, with 11 bases separating them. The CDR3 is 16 amino acids. The germline gives CDR1 SGHTA, CDR2 FQGNSA. The DNA for the CDR3 is TGTGCCAGCAGCTTATCCCACCCGAGCTCTGGAAACACCATATATTTT. This sequence encodes CASSLSHPSSGNTIYF.

This clone was detected once. The J gene is TRBJ1-2, the V gene TRBV9, with D tentatively TRBD1 (5 bases). Germline values: CDR1 SGDLS, CDR2 YYNGEE. Between the trimmed V and J ends, which lost 4 bases and 0 bases, there was a span of 10 bases. The CDR3 length is 14 residues. The CDR3 sequence is CASSTRQTNYGYTF. CDR3 coding DNA: TGTGCCAGCAGCACCCGACAGACTAACTATGGCTACACCTTC. The full variable domain, its missing parts supplied by reference TRBV9 and TRBJ1-2, is DSGVTQTPKHLITATGQRVTLRCSPRSGDLSVYWYQQSLDQGLQFLIQYYNGEERAKGNILERFSAQQFPDLHSELNLSSLELGDSALYFCASSTRQTNYGYTFGSGTRLTVV.